Listed below are T cell receptor beta chains from one sample, sequenced in a study of CD8 T cells in ankylosing spondylitis. TCRdb passed the 5' RACE reads through MiXCR, listing each CDR3 protein once. The table lists 100,000 to 150,000 distinct CDR3 sequences, approximately 10% of them singletons. Sequenced input: blood, either unsorted or a sorted T cell fraction (not recorded which). Receptors originate from a female donor with ankylosing spondylitis or in good health (not recorded which). The CDR3 runs from the conserved cysteine through the conserved F or W. The D gene is left open where the match is weak. A row's size may be missing; if present it is once, few, many or a size class.

d_call: TRBD1
j_call: TRBJ2-2
clone_size: many
v_call: TRBV24-1
cdr3_nt: TGTGCCACCAGTAAGGGACAGGGGTACACCGGGGAGCTGTTTTTT
cdr3_aa: CATSKGQGYTGELFF

d_call: .
j_call: TRBJ1-2
clone_size: many
v_call: TRBV7-8
cdr3_nt: TGTGCCAGCAGCTTGTTGGGAGGTGGCTACACCTTC
cdr3_aa: CASSLLGGGYTF

d_call: .
j_call: TRBJ2-5
clone_size: many
v_call: TRBV3-1
cdr3_nt: TGTGCCAGCAGCTGGACAGGAGGGGGCGAGACCCAGTACTTC
cdr3_aa: CASSWTGGGETQYF

d_call: .
j_call: TRBJ2-7
clone_size: few
v_call: TRBV20-1
cdr3_nt: TGCAGTGCTAGAGACCCAAGAGGGCAGGTCTCCTACGAGCAGTACTTC
cdr3_aa: CSARDPRGQVSYEQYF

d_call: .
j_call: TRBJ1-1
clone_size: .
v_call: TRBV18
cdr3_nt: TGTGCCAGCTCAGCTCAGGCCCGAGACACTGAAGCTTTCTTT
cdr3_aa: CASSAQARDTEAFF

d_call: .
j_call: TRBJ2-1
clone_size: many
v_call: TRBV2
cdr3_nt: TGTGCCAGCAGTGACAGGTGGTCCAATGAGCAGTTCTTC
cdr3_aa: CASSDRWSNEQFF

d_call: TRBD2
j_call: TRBJ2-1
clone_size: many
v_call: TRBV29-1
cdr3_nt: TGCAGCGTTGAAGGGGTAGCGGGAGTAGGGAATGAGCAGTTCTTC
cdr3_aa: CSVEGVAGVGNEQFF

d_call: TRBD1
j_call: TRBJ1-4
clone_size: many
v_call: TRBV12-3/TRBV12-4
cdr3_nt: TGTGCCAGCAGTTTAGCGGGACAGCAAAATGAAAAACTGTTTTTT
cdr3_aa: CASSLAGQQNEKLFF

d_call: TRBD2
j_call: TRBJ2-3
clone_size: few
v_call: TRBV7-6
cdr3_nt: TGTGCCAGCAGCTCCAGACTAGCGGGGACAGATACGCAGTATTTT
cdr3_aa: CASSSRLAGTDTQYF

d_call: .
j_call: TRBJ2-7
clone_size: .
v_call: TRBV7-2
cdr3_nt: TGTGCCAGCAGCTTCCTAGCGAAGGAGCAGTACTTC
cdr3_aa: CASSFLAKEQYF